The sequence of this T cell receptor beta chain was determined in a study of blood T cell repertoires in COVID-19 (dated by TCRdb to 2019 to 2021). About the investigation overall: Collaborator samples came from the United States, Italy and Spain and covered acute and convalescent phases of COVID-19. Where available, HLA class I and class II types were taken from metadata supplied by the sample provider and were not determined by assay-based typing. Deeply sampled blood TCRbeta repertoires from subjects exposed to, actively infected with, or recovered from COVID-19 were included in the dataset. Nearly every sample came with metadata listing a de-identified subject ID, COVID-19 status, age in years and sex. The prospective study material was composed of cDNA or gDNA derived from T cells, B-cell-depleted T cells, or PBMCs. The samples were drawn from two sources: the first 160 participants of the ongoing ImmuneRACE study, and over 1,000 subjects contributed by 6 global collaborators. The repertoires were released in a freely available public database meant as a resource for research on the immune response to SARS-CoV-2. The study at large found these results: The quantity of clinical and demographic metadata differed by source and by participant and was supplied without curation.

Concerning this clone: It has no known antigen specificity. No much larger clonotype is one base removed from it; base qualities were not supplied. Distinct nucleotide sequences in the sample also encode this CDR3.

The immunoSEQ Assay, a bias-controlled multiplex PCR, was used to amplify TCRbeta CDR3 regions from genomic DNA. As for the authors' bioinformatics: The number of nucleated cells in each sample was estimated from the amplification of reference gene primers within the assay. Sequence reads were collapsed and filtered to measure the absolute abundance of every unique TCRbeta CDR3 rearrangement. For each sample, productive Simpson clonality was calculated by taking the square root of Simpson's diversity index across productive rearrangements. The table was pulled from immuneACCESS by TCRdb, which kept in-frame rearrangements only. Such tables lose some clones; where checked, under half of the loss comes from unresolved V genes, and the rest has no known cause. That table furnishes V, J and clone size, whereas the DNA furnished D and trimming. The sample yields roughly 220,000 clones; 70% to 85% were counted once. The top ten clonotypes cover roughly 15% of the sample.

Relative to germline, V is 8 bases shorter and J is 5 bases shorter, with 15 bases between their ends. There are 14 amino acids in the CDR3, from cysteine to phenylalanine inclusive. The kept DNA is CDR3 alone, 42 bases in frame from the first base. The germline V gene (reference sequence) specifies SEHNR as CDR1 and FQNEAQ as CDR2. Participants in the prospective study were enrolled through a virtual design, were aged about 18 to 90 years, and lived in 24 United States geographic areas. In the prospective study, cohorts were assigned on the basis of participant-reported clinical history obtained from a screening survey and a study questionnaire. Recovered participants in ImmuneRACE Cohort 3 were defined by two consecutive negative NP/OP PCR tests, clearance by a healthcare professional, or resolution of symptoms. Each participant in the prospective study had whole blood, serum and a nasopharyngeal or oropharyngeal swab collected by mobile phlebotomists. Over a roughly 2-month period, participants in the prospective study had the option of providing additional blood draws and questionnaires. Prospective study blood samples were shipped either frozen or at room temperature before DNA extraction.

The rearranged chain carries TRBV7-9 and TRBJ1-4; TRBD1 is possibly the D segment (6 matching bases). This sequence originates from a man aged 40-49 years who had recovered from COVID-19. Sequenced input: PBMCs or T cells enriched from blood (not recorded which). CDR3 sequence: CASSAGTSNEKLFF. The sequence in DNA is TGTGCCAGCTCCGCCGGGACATCAAATGAAAAACTGTTTTTT.